The 26 T cell receptor beta chains presented below share a single source sample, sequenced in a study of blood T cells in healthy people across ages. With a J-beta primer mix and a sample-barcoded 5' primer, a second PCR ran about 7 to 11 cycles. TCRdb called the 5' RACE reads again in MiXCR, with one record for every CDR3 protein. This table holds about 1.5 million distinct CDR3 sequences, 35% to 45% found once. Sequencing used blood. All receptors derive from a young woman in good health.

This clonotype was counted a few times. The chain joins TRBV11-2 to TRBJ2-1; a weak D match, TRBD2 (5 bases). CDR3 length: 13 amino acids. Trimming took 5 bases from V and 8 from J, leaving 13 bases between them. Germline assignment: CDR1 SGHAT and CDR2 FQNNGV. CDR3: CASSPLDKYEQFF. Here the CDR3 DNA reads TGTGCCAGCAGCCCACTAGACAAGTATGAGCAGTTCTTC.

A few counts support this clonotype. The J gene is TRBJ2-1, the V gene TRBV5-5, with TRBD2 identical over 11 bases. With V trimmed by 5 bases and J by 2 bases, 9 bases remained unmatched. The CDR3 covers 17 residues. Germline V lookup: CDR1 SGHKS, CDR2 YYEKEE (reference sequence). DNA for the CDR3: TGTGCCAGCAGGGGGTTCCTAGCGGGAGGTACCTACAATGAGCAGTTCTTC. Translated, it gives CASRGFLAGGTYNEQFF.

The chain carries TRBV20-1 and TRBJ2-3; 8 nucleotides line up with TRBD2. Germline V lookup: CDR1 DFQATT, CDR2 SNEGSKA (reference sequence). Trimming cost V 0 bases and J 5 bases; bases outside gene matches: 10. This CDR3 has 16 residues. CDR3 nucleotide sequence: TGCAGTGCTAGAGATTTCCAGCGGGAGATCATAGATACGCAGTATTTT. It translates to CSARDFQREIIDTQYF.

This clonotype showed up just a few times. The J gene is TRBJ1-3, the V gene TRBV10-2; 9 nucleotides match TRBD1. Germline trimming cut 6 bases from V and 0 bases from J; bases unmatched to any gene: 9. Per the germline V gene, CDR1 is WSHSY and CDR2 is SAAADI. The length of the CDR3 is 17 residues. The CDR3 sequence is CASRRQTGGRSGNTIYF. As DNA, the CDR3 is TGCGCCAGCAGACGCCAGACAGGGGGACGCTCTGGAAACACCATATATTTT.

The chain is built from TRBV5-5 and TRBJ1-1; D is perhaps TRBD1 (6 bases). V was pared by 10 bases and J by 1 base, with 26 bases between. Germline CDR1 and CDR2: SGHKS and YYEKEE (reference sequence). This CDR3 has 17 residues. CDR3 in amino acids: CASTLGTYTYSNTEAFF. As DNA, the CDR3 is TGTGCCTCAACTCTGGGGACATACACTTATTCGAACACTGAAGCTTTCTTT.

This clonotype was counted only a few times. The CDR3 coding sequence is TGTGCCAGCAGTGATCGACAGGGGATAGGCTACACCTTC. Its protein product is CASSDRQGIGYTF. The V and J genes are TRBV25-1 and TRBJ1-2; 8 bases line up with TRBD1. This CDR3 comprises 13 residues. V was clipped by 3 bases and J by 8 bases; unmatched bases: 5. Germline V lookup: CDR1 MGHDK, CDR2 SYGVNS.

The chain has TRBV7-2 and TRBJ2-5, with D perhaps matching TRBD1 or TRBD2 (5 bases each). The CDR3 has 15 residues. CDR1 SGHTA and CDR2 FQGNSA come from the germline V gene. V shed 0 bases and J shed 5 bases, with 13 bases lying between them. The CDR3 DNA sequence: TGTGCCAGCAGCTTAGCAGGGCTAGAGGGGGAGACCCAGTACTTC. It yields the protein CASSLAGLEGETQYF. The entire variable domain, with the rest obtained from reference TRBV7-2 and TRBJ2-5, is as follows: GAGVSQSPSNKVTEKGKDVELRCDPISGHTALYWYRQSLGQGLEFLIYFQGNSAPDKSGLPSDRFSAERTGGSVSTLTIQRTQQEDSAVYLCASSLAGLEGETQYFGPGTRLLVL.

With respect to this clonotype: A junction boundary mismatches the germline segment, possibly from a read error. The genes are TRBV7-6 and TRBJ1-1; 11 nucleotides match TRBD1. The germline V gene encodes CDR1 SGHVS and CDR2 FNYEAQ. CDR3 length: 16 residues. CDR3 region: CVSSRDRGRMNTEAFF. In DNA form, the CDR3 reads TGTGTCAGCAGCCGGGACAGGGGGAGGATGAACACTGAAGCTTTCTTT.

The chain recombines TRBV20-1 with TRBJ2-5; D unresolved. V was cut by 1 base and J by 2 bases, with 8 bases left in between. CDR1 and CDR2 from the germline V gene are DFQATT and SNEGSKA (reference sequence). This CDR3 is built from 13 residues. CDR3 sequence reads: CSARGPLQETQYF. CDR3 nucleotides: TGCAGTGCTAGAGGGCCCCTGCAAGAGACCCAGTACTTC.

The chain is built from TRBV20-1 and TRBJ2-1; possible D gene TRBD2, 5 bases. CDR1 and CDR2 (germline): DFQATT, SNEGSKA (reference sequence). The CDR3 totals 15 residues. The V and J ends lost 4 bases and 4 bases respectively, with 17 bases between them. In nucleotides, the CDR3 is TGCAGTGCTATACCGTCAGCGGCCCCATACAATGAGCAGTTCTTC. Residues: CSAIPSAAPYNEQFF.

This chain connects TRBV3-1 to TRBJ1-3, with D uncertain. CDR3 length: 15 residues. The germline V gene has CDR1 LGHDT and CDR2 YNNKEL (reference sequence). V was pared by 0 bases and J by 0 bases, with 6 bases between. CDR3 nucleotide sequence: TGTGCCAGCAGCCAAGACGGCCTCTCTGGAAACACCATATATTTT. Translated: CASSQDGLSGNTIYF.

The chain is built from TRBV28 and TRBJ2-7; no reliable D call. Per germline, CDR1 MDHEN and CDR2 SYDVKM. The CDR3 runs 17 residues. V lost 5 bases and J 0 bases, leaving 20 bases between the germline ends. The CDR3 nucleotides read TGTGCCAGCAGTCCCAAGGGTACCTCCCGGACCTCCTACGAGCAGTACTTC. Its protein is CASSPKGTSRTSYEQYF.

The chain employs TRBV6-1 and TRBJ2-4; 7 bases line up with TRBD1. TRBJ2-7 matches the DNA end more closely, so the J call is doubtful. In germline, CDR1 is MNHNS, CDR2 SASEGT. This CDR3 comprises 14 residues. The CDR3 loop reads CASSSPDRSYEQYF. Here the CDR3 DNA reads TGTGCCAGCAGTTCACCGGACAGGTCTTACGAGCAGTACTTC.

V is TRBV9 and J is TRBJ1-2, with a possible D match to TRBD1 (5 bases). The CDR3 is 14 amino acids. V was cut by 2 bases and J by 8 bases, with 16 bases left in between. Germline V gene lookup returns CDR1 SGDLS and CDR2 YYNGEE. CDR3 sequence: CASSVLSGSRGYTF. CDR3 nucleotide sequence: TGTGCCAGCAGCGTTCTTTCAGGGTCTCGCGGCTACACCTTC.

The chain recombines TRBV9 with TRBJ1-6, with a possible D match to TRBD1 (5 bases). Germline V lookup: CDR1 SGDLS, CDR2 YYNGEE. The CDR3 totals 16 residues. Trimming took off 0 bases at V and 3 bases at J, with 10 bases between the two ends. The CDR3 region has the DNA TGTGCCAGCAGCGTAGGAACAGGAATCTATAATTCACCCCTCCACTTT. Translating gives CASSVGTGIYNSPLHF.

This clonotype was found a few times. The rearrangement joins TRBV4-2 to TRBJ2-5; no reliable D call. The CDR3 sequence is 14 residues long. The V end lost 1 base, the J end lost 11 bases, and 17 bases lay between the germline ends. The germline gives CDR1 LGHNA, CDR2 YNFKEQ. The CDR3 DNA reads TGTGCCAGCAGCCAAGTTAACTCGAACAATGAGCAGTACTTC. Translating it yields CASSQVNSNNEQYF.

The chain is built from TRBV27 and TRBJ2-3, with 9 bases that match TRBD2. The V gene end was trimmed by 8 bases and the J gene end by 0 bases; junction bases not matched to a gene: 0. This CDR3 has 13 residues. Germline CDR1 is MNHEY and CDR2 is SMNVEV (reference sequence). CDR3 region: CASLAGSTDTQYF. The CDR3 DNA reads TGTGCCAGCCTAGCGGGGAGCACAGATACGCAGTATTTT.

A few counts support this clonotype. The CDR3 loop reads CASGEIGTDTQYF. The CDR3 nucleotides are TGTGCCAGCGGGGAGATAGGCACAGATACGCAGTATTTT. This chain links TRBV12-3 or TRBV12-4 with TRBJ2-3; TRBD2 is a possible D gene (5 bases). V was shortened by 8 bases and J by 1 base, with 10 bases between the two germline ends. The CDR3 sequence is 13 residues long.

Points on this clonotype: A read error may account for a junction end that differs from germline. This chain links TRBV30 with TRBJ2-1; D not resolved. Per the germline V gene, CDR1 is GTSNPN and CDR2 is SVGIG (reference sequence). CDR3 length equals 17 residues. In DNA, the CDR3 is TGTGCCTGGAGGCTCAACTGGCGCGCCAGCTCCTACGATGAGCAGTTCTTC. This translates into CAWRLNWRASSYDEQFF.

CDR3 in amino acids: CSANKNTEAFF. The DNA for the CDR3 is TGCAGTGCGAACAAGAACACTGAAGCTTTCTTT. The chain is built from TRBV20-1 and TRBJ1-1; D unclear. Per germline, CDR1 DFQATT and CDR2 SNEGSKA (reference sequence). This CDR3 region has 11 residues. V shed 6 bases and J shed 1 base, with 6 bases lying between them.

The V call is TRBV21-1, the J call TRBJ2-5; the table's D gene call, TRBD1, was not cross checked with the DNA. Near its end, the DNA agrees better with TRBJ2-7, so the J call may be wrong. TRBV21-1 is designated a pseudogene. This CDR3 spans 14 amino acids. CDR3 nucleotide sequence: TGTGCCAGCAGCAAAGGGGACAGGGTCGACGAGCAGTACTTC. This gives the protein CASSKGDRVDEQYF.

The gene calls are TRBV20-1 and TRBJ2-1; 7 nucleotides match TRBD2. V shed 1 base and J 7 bases; nucleotides not matched to a gene: 22. Germline loops: CDR1 DFQATT, CDR2 SNEGSKA (reference sequence). This CDR3 contains 19 residues. The CDR3 sequence is CSARAETHFSAGGWNEQFF. In DNA, the CDR3 is TGCAGTGCTAGAGCTGAGACCCACTTTTCCGCCGGGGGGTGGAATGAGCAGTTCTTC.

This clonotype appeared a single time. The rearrangement links TRBV6-2 or TRBV6-3 to TRBJ2-3; 10 bases agree with TRBD1. The junction had 6 bases not matched to a gene; V was cut back by 5 bases and J by 4 bases. The germline V gene has CDR1 MNHEY and CDR2 SVGEGT. The CDR3 runs 15 residues. In nucleotides, the CDR3 is TGTGCCAGCAGTGGAGGGACAGGGGCTGCAGATACGCAGTATTTT. Its translation: CASSGGTGAADTQYF.

The CDR3: CSARTEAWRETQYF. CDR3 bases: TGCAGTGCTCGGACGGAGGCCTGGAGGGAGACCCAGTACTTC. The genes are TRBV20-1 and TRBJ2-5; TRBD2 is a possible D gene (5 bases). V was trimmed by 5 bases and J by 5 bases, leaving 18 bases between them. CDR3 size: 14 residues. Germline assignment: CDR1 DFQATT and CDR2 SNEGSKA (reference sequence).

This clonotype was picked up many times. The rearrangement links TRBV7-9 to TRBJ2-5, with D uncertain. This CDR3 has 14 amino acids. Germline CDR1 reads SEHNR; CDR2 reads FQNEAQ (reference sequence). Between the trimmed V and J ends, which lost 2 bases and 5 bases, there was a span of 12 bases. CDR3 nucleotide sequence: TGTGCCAGCAGCTTACTCCCTAGTGGGGAGACCCAGTACTTC. Translation: CASSLLPSGETQYF.

The chain has TRBV6-1 and TRBJ1-6; D ambiguous. Per germline, CDR1 MNHNS and CDR2 SASEGT. The CDR3 sequence is 18 residues long. V lost 3 bases, J lost 0 bases, and 15 bases lay in between. CDR3 in amino acids: CASSDSVHFSSYNSPLHF. CDR3 nucleotide sequence: TGTGCCAGCAGTGATTCAGTGCACTTCAGCTCCTATAATTCACCCCTCCACTTT.